This T cell receptor beta chain is from a study of T-cell reconstitution after alpha-beta-depleted transplantation in children. Study-level results: Alpha-beta T cells about two months after transplant reportedly derived from several hundred expanded graft clones. A year had passed since transplant, and T-cell counts and diversity by then came mostly from newly produced T cells. Elevated TCRbeta diversity at day 60 was traced, in some patients, to surviving recipient T cells and thymic progenitors.

Library preparation (for TCRbeta) was performed with unique molecular identifiers. In TCRdb, the PCR reads were re-called with MiXCR into one record per CDR3 protein. The sample carries 9,200 or so distinct CDR3 sequences, about 15% recorded once. This clonotype was picked up many times. Its target is unknown. The CDR3 has 14 residues. Losses at the gene ends were 4 bases for V and 5 bases for J; bases not matched to a gene: 5. CDR1 and CDR2 from the germline V gene are ENHRY and SYGVKD. The origin of this receptor is a male patient under 18 who had a stem cell transplant for acute lymphoblastic leukemia, so the T cells may come from the graft donor. The chain has TRBV10-3 and TRBJ1-2; 9 nucleotides align to TRBD1. The sequencing here drew on PBMCs, mostly from graft donor cells, taken 60 days after TCRalphabeta/CD19-depleted stem cell transplant. CDR3 amino acids: CAISGQGGYYGYTF. The CDR3 nucleotides read TGTGCCATCAGTGGACAGGGGGGCTATTATGGCTACACCTTC.